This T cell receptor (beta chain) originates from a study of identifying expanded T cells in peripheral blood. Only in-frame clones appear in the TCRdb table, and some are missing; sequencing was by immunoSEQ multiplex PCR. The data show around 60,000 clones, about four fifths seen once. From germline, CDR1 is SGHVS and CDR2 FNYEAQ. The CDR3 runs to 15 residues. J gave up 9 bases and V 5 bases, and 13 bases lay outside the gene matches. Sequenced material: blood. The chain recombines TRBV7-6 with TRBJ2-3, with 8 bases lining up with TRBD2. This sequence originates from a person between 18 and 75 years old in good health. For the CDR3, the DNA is TGTGCCAGCAGCGGGGCGGGAGGAGTTGGAAGCACGCAGTATTTT. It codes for CASSGAGGVGSTQYF. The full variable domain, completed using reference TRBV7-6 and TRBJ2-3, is GAGVSQSPRYKVTKRGQDVALRCDPISGHVSLYWYRQALGQGPEFLTYFNYEAQQDKSGLPNDRFSAERPEGSISTLTIQRTEQRDSAMYRCASSGAGGVGSTQYFGPGTRLTVL.